The rows below give T cell receptor beta chains drawn from one sample of a study of identical twins. TCRdb itself ran the 5' RACE reads through MiXCR, one entry per CDR3 protein. The table lists 500,000 to 650,000 distinct CDR3 sequences, roughly 6.6% of them singletons. These same records also appear under a second study, on yellow fever vaccine responses in identical twins.

Sequencing used PBMCs. These receptors came from a young woman in good health. Each CDR3 is given with its conserved first and last residue. Fields, in order: clone size, D gene, V gene, J gene, CDR3 DNA, CDR3 protein. A D gene is named only where the DNA matches it firmly. A clone size is listed for some rows: how often the clone was seen (once, few, many), or a class if it is expanded.

>NA|TRBD2|TRBV7-3|TRBJ2-3
TGTGCCAGCAGCGAGAGGACTAGCAACACGCAGTATTTT
CASSERTSNTQYF
>many|NA|TRBV5-1|TRBJ2-7
TGCGCCAGCAGCTTGAGTGGGATGGGGAGCTCCTACGAGCAGTACTTC
CASSLSGMGSSYEQYF
>NA|TRBD2|TRBV9|TRBJ2-1
TGTGCCAGCAGCGTAGTACCTAGCGGGAGGGGTGAGCAGTTCTTC
CASSVVPSGRGEQFF
>NA|NA|TRBV12-3/TRBV12-4|TRBJ2-2
TGTGCCAGCAACCGGGGGCGGGGTGGGAACACCGGGGAGCTGTTTTTT
CASNRGRGGNTGELFF
>few|TRBD2|TRBV14|TRBJ2-1
TGTGCCAGCAGCCAAGAGTCGGGCGGGAGCGCCTACAATGAGCAGTTCTTC
CASSQESGGSAYNEQFF
>NA|TRBD2|TRBV5-1|TRBJ2-1
TGCGCCAGCAGCTTGGGGGAAACGGGACTAGCGGGGGGCAATGAGCAGTTCTTC
CASSLGETGLAGGNEQFF
>many|TRBD1|TRBV14|TRBJ2-7
TGTGCCAGCAGCCAGCAGACAGGGTATGTCTACGAGCAGTACTTC
CASSQQTGYVYEQYF
>few|NA|TRBV6-5|TRBJ2-1
TGTGCCAGCAGTTACCAGGGGCATTCCAACAATGAGCAGTTCTTC
CASSYQGHSNNEQFF
>NA|NA|TRBV11-3|TRBJ2-3
TGTGCCAGCAGAATGGCGGGGCCAAGCACAGATACGCAGTATTTT
CASRMAGPSTDTQYF
>few|NA|TRBV27|TRBJ2-5
TGTGCCAGCAGTCCCAAGTACCAAGAGACCCAGTACTTC
CASSPKYQETQYF
>NA|TRBD2|TRBV20-1|TRBJ2-1
TGCAGTGCTAGTCCCCCGACTAGCGGGAGAGACAATGAGCAGTTCTTC
CSASPPTSGRDNEQFF
>many|NA|TRBV10-3|TRBJ2-1
TGTGCCATCCTCTCCCCGGGGTACAATGAGCAGTTCTTC
CAILSPGYNEQFF
>NA|NA|TRBV6-1|TRBJ2-6
TGTGCCAGCAGGCCTCCAAATTCGTTGGGGGCCAACGTCCTGACTTTC
CASRPPNSLGANVLTF
>few|NA|TRBV15|TRBJ2-4
TGTGCCACCAGCAGAGAGGCCGGGGGCGGGAACATTCAGTACTTC
CATSREAGGGNIQYF
>few|NA|TRBV14|TRBJ2-1
TGTGCCAGCAGTCCGCTGTCGAACGCCTACAATGAGCAGTTCTTC
CASSPLSNAYNEQFF
>NA|NA|TRBV20-1|TRBJ1-1
TGCAGTGCCTCCCTTTGGGGCGAGAACACTGAAGCTTTCTTT
CSASLWGENTEAFF
>NA|NA|TRBV3-1|TRBJ2-3
TGTGCCAGCAGCCAAGTTGCGGGGGCTTACACAGATACGCAGTATTTT
CASSQVAGAYTDTQYF
>many|NA|TRBV6-1|TRBJ1-2
TGTGCCAGCATGTCGGCCAGCTTATATGGCTACACCTTC
CASMSASLYGYTF
>many|NA|TRBV5-1|TRBJ2-1
TGCGCCAGCGGGCGAGACAGAGCCGCGACGAGCTCCTACAATGAGCAGTTCTTC
CASGRDRAATSSYNEQFF
>few|NA|TRBV7-9|TRBJ2-1
TGTGCCAGCAGCGTAGGGCAGGAGCAGTTCTTC
CASSVGQEQFF
>many|TRBD2|TRBV6-6|TRBJ2-3
TGTGCCAGCAGGAGCGGGGGCTCAGATACGCAGTATTTT
CASRSGGSDTQYF
>NA|TRBD1|TRBV12-3/TRBV12-4|TRBJ2-1
TGTGCCAGCAGTCCGTTTTGGGGACAGGGGGTATCCTACAATGAGCAGTTCTTC
CASSPFWGQGVSYNEQFF
>NA|NA|TRBV23-1|TRBJ2-7
TGCGCCAGCAGACCCAACAGGGCCGAGCAGTACTTC
CASRPNRAEQYF
>NA|NA|TRBV20-1|TRBJ2-1
TGCAGTGCTAGTGAGTCGCGGGGAGGGGGATATGAGCAGTTCTTC
CSASESRGGGYEQFF
>few|TRBD2|TRBV5-6|TRBJ2-2
TGTGCCAGCAGCCGGACGGCTAGCGGGGGCTTGACCGGGGAGCTGTTTTTT
CASSRTASGGLTGELFF
>NA|TRBD1|TRBV7-9|TRBJ1-1
TGTGCCAGCAGCACGGGACAGGGGGCGCGGCGGACTGAAGCTTTCTTT
CASSTGQGARRTEAFF
>few|TRBD1|TRBV6-4|TRBJ1-1
TGTGCCAGCAGCGACTATCCGGGACAGGAAGCTTTCTTT
CASSDYPGQEAFF
>many|TRBD1|TRBV12-3/TRBV12-4|TRBJ2-1
TGTGCCAGCAGTTTAGTCGCGACAGGGGTAAATGAGCAGTTCTTC
CASSLVATGVNEQFF
>few|TRBD2|TRBV5-1|TRBJ2-1
TGCGCCAGCAGCCTCCTACGGACTAGCGGGAGGCAGAATGAGCAGTTCTTC
CASSLLRTSGRQNEQFF
>many|NA|TRBV7-3|TRBJ2-3
TGTGCCAGCCATTCCGGGATCACAGATACGCAGTATTTT
CASHSGITDTQYF
>few|TRBD1|TRBV6-5|TRBJ2-5
TGTGCCAGCAGTTACTCGATGCCAGGGGGCAAGGAGACCCAGTACTTC
CASSYSMPGGKETQYF
>many|TRBD2|TRBV7-8|TRBJ2-1
TGTGCCAGCAGCTTAGCGGTGGCTAGCGGGAGACAAAGCTCCTACAATGAGCAGTTCTTC
CASSLAVASGRQSSYNEQFF